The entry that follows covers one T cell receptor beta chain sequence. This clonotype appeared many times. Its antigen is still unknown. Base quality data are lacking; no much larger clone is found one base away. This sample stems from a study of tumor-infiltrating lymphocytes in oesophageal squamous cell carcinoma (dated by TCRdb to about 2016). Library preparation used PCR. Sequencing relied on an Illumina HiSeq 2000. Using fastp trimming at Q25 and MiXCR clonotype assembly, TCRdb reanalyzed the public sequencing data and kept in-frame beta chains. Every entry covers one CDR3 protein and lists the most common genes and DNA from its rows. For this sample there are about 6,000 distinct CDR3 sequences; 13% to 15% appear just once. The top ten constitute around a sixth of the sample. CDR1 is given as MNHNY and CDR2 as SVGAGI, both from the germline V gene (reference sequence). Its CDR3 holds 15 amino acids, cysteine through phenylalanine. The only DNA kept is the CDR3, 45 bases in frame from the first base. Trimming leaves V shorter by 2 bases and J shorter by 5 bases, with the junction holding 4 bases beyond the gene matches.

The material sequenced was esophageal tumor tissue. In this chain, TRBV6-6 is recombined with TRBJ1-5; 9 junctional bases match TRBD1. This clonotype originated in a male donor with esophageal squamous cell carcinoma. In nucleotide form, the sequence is TGTGCCAGCAGTTACAGGACAGGGGCGGATCAGCCCCAGCATTTT. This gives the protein CASSYRTGADQPQHF.